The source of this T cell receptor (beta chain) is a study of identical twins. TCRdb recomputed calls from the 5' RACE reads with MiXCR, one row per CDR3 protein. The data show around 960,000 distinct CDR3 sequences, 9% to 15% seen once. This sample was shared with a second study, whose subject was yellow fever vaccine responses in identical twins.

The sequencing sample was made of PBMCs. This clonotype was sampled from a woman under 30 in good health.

CDR3 protein: CASSHSGAAYEQYF. CDR3 nucleotides: TGTGCCAGCAGTCATAGCGGAGCGGCCTACGAGCAGTACTTC. This chain joins TRBV2 and TRBJ2-7; D is perhaps TRBD2 (6 bases). Germline V gene lookup returns CDR1 SNHLY and CDR2 FYNNEI. Trimming took 5 bases from V and 2 from J, leaving 13 bases between them. CDR3 length: 14 residues. The full variable domain, its missing parts supplied by reference TRBV2 and TRBJ2-7, is EPEVTQTPSHQVTQMGQEVILRCVPISNHLYFYWYRQILGQKVEFLVSFYNNEISEKSEIFDDQFSVERPDGSNFTLKIRSTKLEDSAMYFCASSHSGAAYEQYFGPGTRLTVT.